The source of this TCR beta chain is a study of T cell responses to AZD1222 COVID-19 vaccine. Libraries were prepared by immunoSEQ multiplex PCR; TCRdb keeps only in-frame clonotypes and omits some of them. This table holds more than 150,000 clones, 75% to 90% found once. Trimming stripped 5 bases from V and 2 bases from J, with 18 bases between. CDR1 is SGHVS and CDR2 is FQNEAQ in the germline V gene. CDR3 length: 17 residues. Sequencing was performed on peripheral blood, taken after recovery from COVID-19. The chain recombines TRBV7-8 with TRBJ1-4, with D perhaps matching TRBD1 (5 bases). The origin of this receptor is an adult who had recovered from COVID-19. Written as DNA, the CDR3 is TGTGCCAGCAGCCCCGGGGGGGGGACGGGTACTAATGAAAAACTGTTTTTT. This translates into CASSPGGGTGTNEKLFF.